The 13 T cell receptor beta chains in this list originate from one sample, sequenced in a study of cytomegalovirus exposure and HLA in healthy donors. With 60 Vbeta and 13 Jbeta primers, the PCR was carried out. Libraries were prepared by immunoSEQ multiplex PCR; TCRdb keeps only in-frame clonotypes and omits some of them. This table has about 120,000 clones, 70% to 80% appearing once. The sequencing sample was made of PBMCs. The source of these receptors is a woman aged 18 to 35 in good health and CMV-seronegative.

This rearrangement joins TRBV2 to TRBJ1-5; 7 bases align to TRBD1. J gave up 4 bases and V 7 bases, and 7 bases lay outside the gene matches. Per germline, CDR1 SNHLY and CDR2 FYNNEI. The CDR3 is 14 amino acids. As DNA, the CDR3 is TGTGCCAGCACCACGGACAGGACGAATCAGCCCCAGCATTTT. As protein: CASTTDRTNQPQHF.

CDR3 amino acids: CAWSVLSHNQPQHF. The CDR3 DNA is TGTGCCTGGAGTGTACTCTCCCACAATCAGCCCCAGCATTTT. V gene TRBV30 combines with J gene TRBJ1-5; D gene uncertain. The CDR3 covers 14 residues. Germline lookup yields CDR1 GTSNPN and CDR2 SVGIG (reference sequence). Trimming stripped 0 bases from V and 3 bases from J, with 9 bases between.

The chain recombines TRBV7-2 with TRBJ2-5; D not certain. Germline-derived CDR1 and CDR2 are SGHTA and FQGNSA. The CDR3 spans 15 residues. Trimming took off 5 bases at V and 3 bases at J, with 16 bases between the two ends. In DNA form, the CDR3 reads TGTGCCAGCAGCCCTTTTCTATCCCCCGAAGAGACCCAGTACTTC. This gives the protein CASSPFLSPEETQYF.

The CDR3 DNA follows: TGTGCCAGCAGCATCCGGGACATTGCCTACGAGCAGTACTTC. It yields the protein CASSIRDIAYEQYF. The chain couples TRBV7-9 to TRBJ2-7, with D maybe TRBD1 (6 bases). The V gene lost 5 bases and the J gene lost 2 bases, with 13 bases spanning the gap. Germline CDR1 reads SEHNR; CDR2 reads FQNEAQ (reference sequence). The CDR3 has 14 residues.

In its sample, this clone ranks as medium-sized (0.01 to 0.1%). This chain connects TRBV18 to TRBJ1-3, with TRBD1 matching 8 bases. CDR1 is KGHSH and CDR2 is LQKENI in the germline V gene. The CDR3 has 15 residues. Losses at the gene ends were 6 bases for V and 6 bases for J; bases not matched to a gene: 10. The DNA for the CDR3 is TGTGCCAGCTCCCCGACCGGGACAGGTGAAAACACCATATATTTT. Protein sequence: CASSPTGTGENTIYF.

The chain uses TRBV28 and TRBJ2-5, with D maybe TRBD1 (6 bases). The CDR3 runs to 15 residues. CDR1 and CDR2 from the germline V gene are MDHEN and SYDVKM. V was pared by 1 base and J by 3 bases, with 12 bases between. This CDR3 reads CASSLLRGQKETQYF. CDR3 DNA: TGTGCCAGCAGTTTATTACGAGGACAGAAAGAGACCCAGTACTTC.

J is TRBJ2-7 and V is TRBV7-9, with 8 bases lining up with TRBD2. Germline CDR1 and CDR2: SEHNR and FQNEAQ (reference sequence). V trimming: 5 bases; J trimming: 3 bases; junction bases outside the gene matches: 3. CDR3 size: 13 residues. The DNA for the CDR3 is TGTGCCAGCAGCCCCGGGACTAGCTACGAGCAGTACTTC. Translating it yields CASSPGTSYEQYF.

This sequence joins TRBV6-1 and TRBJ1-3; TRBD1 is a possible D gene (6 bases). The V gene lost 6 bases and the J gene lost 2 bases, with 14 bases spanning the gap. The CDR3 is 15 residues long. The germline CDR1 and CDR2 sequences are MNHNS and SASEGT. The DNA of the CDR3 is TGTGCCAGCAGCCCAGCCAGGGGCACTGGAAACACCATATATTTT. This encodes CASSPARGTGNTIYF.

The V and J genes are TRBV28 and TRBJ2-5, with 10 positions matching TRBD2. Losses at the gene ends were 4 bases for V and 7 bases for J; bases not matched to a gene: 15. This CDR3 contains 17 residues. CDR1 and CDR2 from the germline V gene are MDHEN and SYDVKM. DNA for the CDR3: TGTGCCAGCAGTTCACCTCCCGGGTCTAGCGGGGGAGGGACCCAGTACTTC. Its protein product is CASSSPPGSSGGGTQYF.

The V and J genes are TRBV5-4 and TRBJ1-6, with 7 bases fitting TRBD1. The CDR3 consists of 15 residues. Unmatched junction bases numbered 7, after V lost 4 bases and J lost 6 bases. From germline, CDR1 is SGHNT and CDR2 YYREEE (reference sequence). The CDR3 DNA sequence: TGTGCCAGCAGCGGACGACAGGGCGGTAATTCACCCCTCCACTTT. Protein: CASSGRQGGNSPLHF.

The chain is built from TRBV4-1 and TRBJ1-1; TRBD1 is a possible D gene (5 bases). V was clipped by 4 bases and J by 3 bases, with 12 bases between them. Germline assignment: CDR1 MGHRA and CDR2 YSYEKL. CDR3 length: 14 residues. The CDR3 reads CASSREWGDTEAFF. Here the CDR3 DNA reads TGCGCCAGCAGCCGTGAGTGGGGGGACACTGAAGCTTTCTTT.

This clone occurred once. V usage is TRBV5-5 and J usage is TRBJ1-6; a possible D gene is TRBD1 (5 bases). Trimming took off 0 bases at V and 7 bases at J, with 8 bases between the two ends. The V gene's germline CDR1 is SGHKS and CDR2 YYEKEE (reference sequence). The CDR3 extends over 14 amino acids. Here the CDR3 DNA reads TGTGCCAGCAGCTTGGGGACACAAAATTCACCCCTCCACTTT. It specifies CASSLGTQNSPLHF.

A remark on this clone: At one end, the junction sequence differs from germline, possibly due to a read error. The V and J genes are TRBV7-7 and TRBJ1-2; tentatively, D is TRBD1 (5 bases). This CDR3 has 16 residues. Germline V CDR1 and CDR2: SSHAT, FNYEAQ (reference sequence). For the CDR3, the DNA is TGTGCTAGCAGCTTAACAGAACCGGGACTGAACTATGGCTACACCTTC. Translation gives CASSLTEPGLNYGYTF.